This entry lists 13 T cell receptor beta chains sequenced from one sample in a study of patients and donors after allogeneic stem cell transplantation. MiXCR was run by TCRdb on the RT-PCR reads, yielding one entry per CDR3 protein. The sample yields about 57,000 distinct CDR3 sequences, roughly 14% seen once. Sample: blood, either unsorted or a sorted T cell fraction (not recorded which). The receptors originated from a human donor who was either an allogeneic HSCT recipient or a stem cell or donor lymphocyte infusion donor (not recorded which). It is not recorded whose cells these are; they may come from a transplant donor.

The CDR3 spells CASSLRQTSRGNTIYF. CDR3 nucleotides: TGTGCCAGCAGCTTACGTCAGACCTCTCGTGGAAACACCATATATTTT. V is TRBV13 and J is TRBJ1-3, with D hard to call. Looked up from germline, CDR1 is PRHDT and CDR2 is FYEKMQ (reference sequence). The CDR3 is 16 residues long. The germline V and J ends were trimmed by 2 bases and 3 bases, with 14 bases remaining between them.

This clonotype was detected many times. J is TRBJ1-1 and V is TRBV21-1; the table assigns TRBD1, which was not confirmed against the DNA. TRBV21-1 has pseudogene status. The CDR3 totals 14 residues. CDR3 sequence: CASTVDRENTEAFF. The CDR3 DNA follows: TGTGCCAGCACTGTTGACAGGGAGAACACTGAAGCTTTCTTT.

The J gene is TRBJ2-7, the V gene TRBV4-1, with D tentatively TRBD2 (7 bases). This CDR3 has 16 amino acids. Trimming cost V 1 base and J 2 bases, with 15 bases left between them. Germline CDR1 and CDR2: MGHRA and YSYEKL. CDR3 amino acids: CASSQAGGAGPYEQYF. In DNA form, the CDR3 reads TGCGCCAGCAGCCAAGCGGGGGGCGCGGGGCCCTACGAGCAGTACTTC.

This clonotype turned up a few times. V usage is TRBV4-1 and J usage is TRBJ2-1; the D gene is possibly TRBD2 (6 bases). The V gene's germline CDR1 is MGHRA and CDR2 YSYEKL. This CDR3 has 14 residues. V was pared by 3 bases and J by 5 bases, with 11 bases between. CDR3 in amino acids: CASSQWGGHNEQFF. CDR3 DNA: TGCGCCAGCAGCCAGTGGGGAGGACACAATGAGCAGTTCTTC.

This clonotype was picked up a small number of times. V gene TRBV7-9 combines with J gene TRBJ2-3; D is possibly TRBD2 (6 bases). CDR3 length equals 14 residues. The ends were cut back, 7 bases at V and 2 bases at J, with 13 bases in the middle. CDR1 and CDR2 from the germline V gene are SEHNR and FQNEAQ (reference sequence). The CDR3 loop reads CASISGTFTDTQYF. The DNA for the CDR3 is TGTGCCAGCATTTCCGGGACTTTCACAGATACGCAGTATTTT.

The V gene is TRBV27, the J gene TRBJ1-1; 10 bases are shared with TRBD1. Looked up from germline, CDR1 is MNHEY and CDR2 is SMNVEV (reference sequence). The CDR3 spans 15 residues. Trimming removed 5 bases from V and 8 bases from J; junction bases left unmatched: 11. The CDR3 reads CASSQGQGLPLEAFF. CDR3 bases: TGTGCCAGCAGTCAGGGACAGGGGCTTCCCCTCGAAGCTTTCTTT.

This clonotype occurred a few times. The V gene is TRBV27, the J gene TRBJ2-2; 7 nucleotides align to TRBD1. V dropped 8 bases and J dropped 6; count of bases not matched to a gene: 3. Germline V lookup: CDR1 MNHEY, CDR2 SMNVEV (reference sequence). This CDR3 is built from 12 residues. For the CDR3, the DNA is TGTGCCAGCCGGACAGGTCCCGGGGAGCTGTTTTTT. Encoded protein: CASRTGPGELFF.

The chain combines TRBV3-1 with TRBJ2-7, with D perhaps matching TRBD1 or TRBD2 (5 bases each). The CDR3 spans 17 residues. Trimming shortened V by 4 bases and J by 3 bases, and 22 bases separated the two germline ends. The germline V gene has CDR1 LGHDT and CDR2 YNNKEL (reference sequence). The CDR3 here is CASSPQGGSAGNYEQYF. CDR3 nucleotide sequence: TGTGCCAGCAGCCCCCAGGGCGGGTCAGCTGGAAACTACGAGCAGTACTTC.

The chain is built from TRBV5-4 and TRBJ2-7, with a tentative D call TRBD1 (6 bases). Germline V gene sequence: CDR1 SGHNT, CDR2 YYREEE (reference sequence). V was pared by 4 bases and J by 2 bases, with 10 bases between. This CDR3 comprises 13 residues. CDR3 loop: CASSGTPTYEQYF. CDR3 coding DNA: TGTGCCAGCAGCGGGACACCGACCTACGAGCAGTACTTC.

The V call is TRBV7-6, the J call TRBJ2-5; D unclear. This CDR3 has 12 residues. Germline values: CDR1 SGHVS, CDR2 FNYEAQ. The V gene lost 2 bases and the J gene lost 6 bases, with 7 bases spanning the gap. For the CDR3, the DNA is TGTGCCAGCAGCTTAATTCAAAAGACCCAGTACTTC. Its protein product is CASSLIQKTQYF.

The V gene is TRBV7-2, the J gene TRBJ2-1; D is perhaps TRBD1 or TRBD2 (5 bases each). With 5 bases removed from V and 2 bases from J, the gap between germline ends came to 13 bases. The CDR3 has 15 residues. Germline assignment: CDR1 SGHTA and CDR2 FQGNSA. The DNA for the CDR3 is TGTGCCAGCAGCGTAGGGGACCTCGCCTACAATGAGCAGTTCTTC. It is translated as CASSVGDLAYNEQFF.

This clonotype was counted a few times. This chain uses TRBV7-9 with TRBJ1-4, with D perhaps matching TRBD1 (5 bases). Trimming took off 7 bases at V and 1 base at J, with 13 bases between the two ends. Germline V gene data show CDR1 as SEHNR and CDR2 as FQNEAQ (reference sequence). CDR3 length: 15 amino acids. CDR3 protein: CASTPWGGTNEKLFF. CDR3 DNA: TGTGCCAGCACTCCCTGGGGCGGAACTAATGAAAAACTGTTTTTT. The complete variable domain, with remaining parts taken from reference TRBV7-9 and TRBJ1-4, reads DTGVSQNPRHKITKRGQNVTFRCDPISEHNRLYWYRQTLGQGPEFLTYFQNEAQLEKSRLLSDRFSAERPKGSFSTLEIQRTEQGDSAMYLCASTPWGGTNEKLFFGSGTQLSVL.

The chain uses TRBV2 and TRBJ2-1, with 9 bases aligning to TRBD1. This CDR3 comprises 14 residues. J gave up 8 bases and V 7 bases, and 9 bases lay outside the gene matches. From germline, CDR1 is SNHLY and CDR2 FYNNEI. The CDR3 reads CASTTDRGVDEQFF. In DNA, the CDR3 is TGTGCCAGCACCACGGACAGGGGAGTCGATGAGCAGTTCTTC.